This T cell receptor (beta chain) was retrieved from a study of radiotherapy plus CTLA-4 blockade in lung cancer. Germline trimming cut 0 bases from V and 6 bases from J; bases unmatched to any gene: 10. CDR1 is SGDLS, CDR2 YYNGEE, per germline. The CDR3 has 17 residues. Produced via immunoSEQ multiplex PCR; TCRdb's table is partial and in-frame only. The data contain about 70,000 clones, approximately 79% of them singletons. This TCR came from a human donor with non-small cell lung cancer whose response to radiotherapy plus ipilimumab could not be evaluated. Some clones in this sample may be carry-over from other donors' samples. The J gene is TRBJ2-3, the V gene TRBV9; 10 nucleotides match TRBD2. The specimen comprised peripheral blood, sampled from a patient treated with radiotherapy plus ipilimumab. The CDR3 region has the DNA TGTGCCAGCAGCGTAGAGAGCAGCGGGGGGGTCCCCGATACGCAGTATTTT. Translating gives CASSVESSGGVPDTQYF.